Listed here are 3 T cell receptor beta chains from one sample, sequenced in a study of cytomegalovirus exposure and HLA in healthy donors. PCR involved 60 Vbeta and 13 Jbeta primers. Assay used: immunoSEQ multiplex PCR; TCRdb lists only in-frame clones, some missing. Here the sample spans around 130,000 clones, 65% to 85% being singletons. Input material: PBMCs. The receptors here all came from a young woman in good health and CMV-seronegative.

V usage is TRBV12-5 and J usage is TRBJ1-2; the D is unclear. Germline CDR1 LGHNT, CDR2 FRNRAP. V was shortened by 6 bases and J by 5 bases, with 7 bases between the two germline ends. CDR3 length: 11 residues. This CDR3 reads CASGEAYGYTF. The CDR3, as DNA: TGTGCTAGTGGAGAGGCGTATGGCTACACCTTC.

CDR3: CASSPMDSQETQYF. The CDR3 DNA sequence: TGTGCCAGCTCCCCTATGGACAGCCAAGAGACCCAGTACTTC. The V and J genes are TRBV5-4 and TRBJ2-5; D may be TRBD1 (6 bases). In germline, CDR1 is SGHNT, CDR2 YYREEE (reference sequence). The CDR3 loop spans 14 amino acids. Trimming shortened V by 7 bases and J by 1 base, and 14 bases separated the two germline ends.

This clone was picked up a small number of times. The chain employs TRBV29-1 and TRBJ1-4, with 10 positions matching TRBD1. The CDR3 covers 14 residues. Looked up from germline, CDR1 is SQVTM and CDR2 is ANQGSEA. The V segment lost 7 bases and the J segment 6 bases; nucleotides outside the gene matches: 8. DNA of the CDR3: TGCAGCGCCAAGGGACAGGGGACCGATGAAAAACTGTTTTTT. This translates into CSAKGQGTDEKLFF. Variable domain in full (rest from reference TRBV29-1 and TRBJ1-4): SAVISQKPSRDICQRGTSLTIQCQVDSQVTMMFWYRQQPGQSLTLIATANQGSEATYESGFVIDKFPISRPNLTFSTLTVSNMSPEDSSIYLCSAKGQGTDEKLFFGSGTQLSVL.